The rows below give T cell receptor beta chains drawn from one sample of a study of blood T cell repertoires in COVID-19. Measured with immunoSEQ multiplex PCR; TCRdb has only the in-frame clones, and not every one. The table includes 110,000 or so clones, about 85% detected once. The sequenced material came from peripheral blood. The receptors stem from a human donor in a cohort sampled during active COVID-19. CDR3s include the opening cysteine and the closing phenylalanine or tryptophan. The D gene is left open where the match is weak. Not all rows give a size; the values are once, few, many and, for expanded clones, a class.

J gene,V gene,D gene,clone size,CDR3 DNA,CDR3 protein
TRBJ2-1,TRBV20-1,-,-,TGCAGTGCTACGACAGCAGGTGAGCAGTTCTTC,CSATTAGEQFF
TRBJ2-2,TRBV10-1,-,-,TGCGCCAGCAGTGAGGGGGCCACCGGGGAGCTGTTTTTT,CASSEGATGELFF
TRBJ2-3,TRBV7-8,TRBD1,-,TGTGCCAGCAGCCGAGTACAGGGGGGCACAGATACGCAGTATTTT,CASSRVQGGTDTQYF
TRBJ2-7,TRBV28,-,-,TGTGCCAGCAGTTTACGAGGACAGACCCGCAGGAACTTC,CASSLRGQTRRNF
TRBJ2-2,TRBV12-5,TRBD2,-,TGTGCTAGTGGTTTAGGGGAGGGAACCGGGGAGCTGTTTTTT,CASGLGEGTGELFF
TRBJ2-7,TRBV4-1,TRBD1,-,TGCGCCAGCAGCCAAGAGGGACAGGGGGCTCACGAGCAGTACTTC,CASSQEGQGAHEQYF
TRBJ2-7,TRBV29-1,TRBD1,-,TGCAGCGTTGAAGCGACAGGGGAAACCTACGAGCAGTACTTC,CSVEATGETYEQYF
TRBJ2-7,TRBV4-2,TRBD2,-,TGTGCCAGCAGCCTCCGGCCGGGGGGGGGCGGCTCCGAGCAGTACTTC,CASSLRPGGGGSEQYF
TRBJ1-2,TRBV6-5,-,-,TGTGCCAGCAGTTATAATTGGCCAACCTTC,CASSYNWPTF
TRBJ1-2,TRBV5-6,-,-,TGTGCCAGCAGGTTGACAGACTATGGCTACACCTTC,CASRLTDYGYTF
TRBJ1-4,TRBV19,-,-,TGTGCCAGTAGTGTACGACTCCCCAAGGATGAAAAACTGTTTTTT,CASSVRLPKDEKLFF
TRBJ2-1,TRBV6-5,-,-,TGTGCCAGCAACCGGGACAATACGTACAATGAGCAGTTCTTC,CASNRDNTYNEQFF
TRBJ1-2,TRBV14,TRBD1,-,TGTGCCAGCAGCCAAATCAGGGGGCAGGGTGGCTACACCTTC,CASSQIRGQGGYTF
TRBJ1-1,TRBV3-1/TRBV3-2,TRBD1,-,TGTGCCAGCAGCTCTCCGGGACAGGGGGCTGAAGCTTTCTTT,CASSSPGQGAEAFF
TRBJ2-7,TRBV14,-,-,TGTGCCAGCAGCCAAGAGCAGGGTTGGTACGAGCAGTACTTC,CASSQEQGWYEQYF
TRBJ1-1,TRBV4-1,TRBD1,-,TGCGCCAGCAGCCAGGACAGGGTTTCTAACACTGAAGCTTTCTTT,CASSQDRVSNTEAFF
TRBJ2-7,TRBV3-1/TRBV3-2,TRBD1,-,TGTGCCAGCAGCCAACCCGGGACAGCCTACGAGCAGTACTTC,CASSQPGTAYEQYF
TRBJ2-2,TRBV10-1,-,-,TGCGCCAGCAGTGAGGGAGGAGAGGAGCTGTTTTTT,CASSEGGEELFF
TRBJ1-2,TRBV4-3,-,-,TGCGCCAGCAGCCAAGATAGGGCAGGGTACTATGGCTACACCTTC,CASSQDRAGYYGYTF
TRBJ2-3,TRBV7-9,-,-,TGTGCCAGCAGCTTCGGGAGCGGAATCACAGATACGCAGTATTTT,CASSFGSGITDTQYF
TRBJ2-7,TRBV29-1,TRBD2,-,TGCAGCGTCGGGACTAGCGGGGGTTACGAGCAGTACTTC,CSVGTSGGYEQYF
TRBJ2-1,TRBV9,TRBD2,-,TGTGCCAGCAGCGTAGCGGCGGGGGGGCCTCTCTCTAGTGAGCAGTTCTTC,CASSVAAGGPLSSEQFF
TRBJ2-2,TRBV6-6,TRBD2,-,TGTGCCAGCAGTCCCCGGGCTAGCGGGGGATACACCGGGGAGCTGTTTTTT,CASSPRASGGYTGELFF
TRBJ2-3,TRBV29-1,-,once,TGCAGCGTTACGGGCACAGATACGCAGTATTTT,CSVTGTDTQYF
TRBJ2-1,TRBV10-3,-,-,TGTGCCAGCGTAAGCGGTATCTACAATGAGCAGTTCTTC,CASVSGIYNEQFF
TRBJ1-3,TRBV28,-,-,TGTGCCAGCACCCAGAGGGGAAACACCATATATTTT,CASTQRGNTIYF
TRBJ2-3,TRBV19,TRBD2,-,TGTGCCAGTAGTTCAGCGGGGGTAACTAGCACAGATACGCAGTATTTT,CASSSAGVTSTDTQYF
TRBJ2-5,TRBV7-2,TRBD2,-,TGTGCCAGCAGCCCTGGGACTAGCGGGGGGGTGGAGACCCAGTACTTC,CASSPGTSGGVETQYF
TRBJ1-5,TRBV7-9,TRBD1,-,TGTGCCAGCAGCTTAGGAGGGGACAGGCTTAATCAGCCCCAGCATTTT,CASSLGGDRLNQPQHF
TRBJ2-7,TRBV6-5,TRBD1,-,TGTGCCAGCAGTTCTTCCCAAGACAGGGGAATCCACGAGCAGTACTTC,CASSSSQDRGIHEQYF
TRBJ2-3,TRBV11-2,TRBD1,once,TGTGCCAGCAGCTGTCAGGATGACAGGGGGGACACAGATACGCAGTATTTT,CASSCQDDRGDTDTQYF
TRBJ1-2,TRBV2,TRBD1,-,TGTGCCAGCAGTGAAACTCGGGACAGGGGTAACTATGGCTACACCTTC,CASSETRDRGNYGYTF
TRBJ1-1,TRBV5-6,-,-,TGTGCCAGCAGCCGGACACCCAACACTGAAGCTTTCTTT,CASSRTPNTEAFF
TRBJ2-7,TRBV18,-,-,TGTGCCAGCTCTCGCCGAGGGGGAACGGAGGAGCAGTACTTC,CASSRRGGTEEQYF
TRBJ2-3,TRBV7-7,TRBD2,-,TGTGCCAGCAGCCCCGGACTAGCGGGGGGCCCAGATACGCAGTATTTT,CASSPGLAGGPDTQYF
TRBJ2-1,TRBV5-5,TRBD2,-,TGTGCCAGCAGTCCAAACCGCGGGACTAGCAATGAGCAGTTCTTC,CASSPNRGTSNEQFF
TRBJ2-2,TRBV6-1,TRBD2,-,TGTGCCAGCAGTGGGAGACTAGCGGGGGGCCTCAACACCGGGGAGCTGTTTTTT,CASSGRLAGGLNTGELFF
TRBJ2-2,TRBV21-1,-,-,TGTGCCAGCAGCAAAGATGGAACTAGCGGGGGGCATAGCACCGGGGAGCTGTTTTTT,CASSKDGTSGGHSTGELFF
TRBJ2-3,TRBV7-2,-,-,TGTGCCAGCAGCTTAGGGCCAGGGGAGACAGATACGCAGTATTTT,CASSLGPGETDTQYF
TRBJ1-2,TRBV19,TRBD1,-,TGTGCCAGTAGTATAGATCGCACAGGGGGGATCTACACCTTC,CASSIDRTGGIYTF
TRBJ2-1,TRBV6-2/TRBV6-3,TRBD2,-,TGTGCCAGCAGTTACTCAAGGCTAGCGGGCATAACCGAGCAGTTCTTC,CASSYSRLAGITEQFF
TRBJ2-6,TRBV7-3,TRBD1,-,TGTGCCAGCAGCCCTCGGACAGGTTACTCTGTAGCCGGGGCCAACGTCCTGACTTTC,CASSPRTGYSVAGANVLTF